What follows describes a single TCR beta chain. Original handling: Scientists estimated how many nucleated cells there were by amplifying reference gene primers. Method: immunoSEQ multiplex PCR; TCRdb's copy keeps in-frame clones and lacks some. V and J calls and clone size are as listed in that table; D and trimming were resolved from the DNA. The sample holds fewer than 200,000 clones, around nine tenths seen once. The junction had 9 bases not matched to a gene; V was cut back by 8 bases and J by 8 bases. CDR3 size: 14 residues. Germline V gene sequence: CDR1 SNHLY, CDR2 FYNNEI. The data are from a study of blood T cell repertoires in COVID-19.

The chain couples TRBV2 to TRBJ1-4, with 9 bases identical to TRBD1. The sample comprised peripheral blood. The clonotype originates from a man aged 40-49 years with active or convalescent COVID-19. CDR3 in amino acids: CASGRDREGEKLFF. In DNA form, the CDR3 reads TGTGCCAGCGGTAGGGACAGGGAGGGGGAAAAACTGTTTTTT.